This TCR beta chain was obtained from a study of cytomegalovirus exposure and HLA in healthy donors. As concerns this clone: Its specificity is unknown.

Germline CDR1 reads LNHDA; CDR2 reads SQIVND (reference sequence). With 10 bases clipped from V and 3 bases from J, the junction kept 9 bases outside the gene matches. The CDR3 is 17 residues long. Study-level points and caveats: Later on, an analysis found that several of the most significant clusters appeared to be linked to common viral pathogens, which included parvovirus B19. Most observed TCR sequences were rare, whereas some public TCRs were detected in many donors.

13 Jbeta primers and 60 Vbeta primers were used for the PCR. Method: immunoSEQ multiplex PCR; TCRdb's copy keeps in-frame clones and lacks some. The table includes under 200,000 clones, around three quarters detected once. The sequence was collected from a middle-aged man in good health and CMV-seronegative. The sequenced sample consisted of PBMCs. This chain uses TRBV19 with TRBJ2-6; 13 positions agree with TRBD2. The CDR3 loop reads CATLGLAGVSGANVLTF. CDR3 DNA: TGTGCCACCCTAGGACTAGCGGGAGTGAGTGGGGCCAACGTCCTGACTTTC.